This T cell receptor beta chain is from a study of identical twins (dated by TCRdb to between 2015 and 2016). Context from the whole study: The study deep-sequenced TCR alpha and beta repertoires from monozygotic twins, unrelated adults of various ages and cord blood to test whether fetal clonotypes persist. Replicate twin experiments were performed at different times using different library preparation protocols to rule out contamination.

The investigation overall reported the following: Invariant T cells such as MAIT and iNKT could partly confound zero-insertion analyses, though diverse VJ usage argued against this for most clonotypes. Compared with coincidental sharing between unrelated individuals, an excess of low generation-probability sequences was observed among out-of-frame TCR alpha sequences shared between twins. Fewer insertions were carried by abundant cord blood beta clonotypes, a similar but weaker trend appeared in young adult naive repertoires, and no such trend appeared in memory repertoires. Because the same donors could not be followed over many years, the conclusions relied on cross-sectional statistical analysis. A weaker excess of twin sharing was found in beta out-of-frame sequences because the signal-to-noise ratio was lowered by fewer shared sequences. Out-of-frame TCR alpha sharing in monozygotic twins was systematically underestimated by recombination models, whereas sharing between unrelated individuals was in agreement with the recombination models.

Every donor was a healthy Caucasian. The twin cohort comprised three pairs of female monozygotic twins, all aged roughly 18 to 29 years. Peripheral blood mononuclear cells were used as the source from which RNA for TCR libraries was isolated. As concerns this clonotype: Its binding antigen is unknown. No clone much larger than this one lies a single base away; base qualities are absent.

Library construction relied on 5' RACE. Instrument on record: Illumina HiSeq 2000. A universal primer binding site was introduced by template switching, and a unique molecular identifier was present in the final cDNA, enabling accurate counting of TCR cDNA molecules. Specific primers in the conserved constant-segment region were used to synthesize first-strand cDNA for TCR alpha and beta chains. Each cDNA library was double barcoded, with a SMART-Mk sample barcode plus Illumina barcodes, to control for contamination. TruSeq adapter sequences along with Illumina sample barcodes were introduced in two successive PCR steps. The Illumina HiSeq platform was used with custom primers to sequence TCR alpha and beta cDNA libraries. On the study's bioinformatics: Unique molecular identifiers were extracted from raw reads with MiGEC, and CDR3 positions were determined with MiXCR. For each individual, recombination models were inferred using an EM algorithm with the repgenHMM and IGoR tools. The analysis of shared clonotypes was done with the tcR package in R, with sharing normalized by the product of cloneset sizes. Out-of-frame nonproductive sequences were analyzed to study raw recombination free of thymic and clonal selection effects. Using fastp at Q25 and MiXCR, TCRdb reprocessed the public reads and kept productive beta chains. Rows with one shared CDR3 protein collapse into an entry with the most common genes and DNA. It is TCRdb's table, rather than the study itself, that gives the V and J calls and clone size. Recorded for this sample are about 890,000 distinct CDR3 sequences; 9% to 15% of them occurred a single time. Under 2% of the sample lies in the top ten.

The CDR3, from cysteine to valine, totals 15 residues. The CDR3 DNA has 45 bases and is translated from base 1. The junction shows trimming of 5 bases on V and 2 bases on J, plus 16 bases between the germline ends. CDR1 and CDR2, looked up from the germline V gene, are SGHAT and FQNNGV. The sample also formed part of further work on yellow fever vaccine responses in identical twins. The second study's paper adds: The T cell response to vaccination in identical twins was reported by the authors to appear partly convergent and partly personalized. In identical twins, the study followed T cell clones that responded to the vaccine with precision.

The chain was built from TRBV11-2 and TRBJ2-7; the D gene is perhaps TRBD1 or TRBD2, each of them matching over 5 bases. This receptor was identified in a woman under 30 in good health. Sequencing was carried out using PBMCs. The encoded CDR3 is CASSLSPGTAYEQYV. The DNA sequence is given as TGTGCCAGCAGCCTTAGCCCCGGGACGGCCTACGAGCAGTACGTC.